This entry concerns a single TCR beta chain. Its antigen is unidentified. This entry comes from a study of CD8+ T cells in alopecia areata. Whole-study results and caveats: A large proportion of expanded lesional clones were detected persisting in scalp and blood during tofacitinib. As there was one nonresponder, how baseline CD8+ expansion relates to response remains uncertain.

Sample treatment: oral pan-JAK inhibitor, 5-10 mg twice daily. RNA was extracted and reverse transcribed into cDNA as the sequencing template. The assay was immunoSEQ multiplex PCR, and TCRdb's table has in-frame clones only and misses some. The table shows roughly 70,000 clones, with 29% occurring only once. This clonotype was obtained from a human donor with alopecia areata. This specimen consisted of CD8+ T cells sorted from blood, obtained at week 4, from a patient treated with tofacitinib.

CDR3 in DNA: TGTGCCAGGATTGGGACAGCTAATGGCTACACCTTC. Translated, it gives CARIGTANGYTF. The chain employs TRBV30 and TRBJ1-2, with 7 bases fitting TRBD1. The CDR3 runs 12 residues. The J segment lost 6 bases and the V segment lost 8 bases, leaving 9 bases of the junction unmatched. CDR1 and CDR2 from the germline V gene are GTSNPN and SVGIG (reference sequence).